The rows below give T cell receptor beta chains drawn from one sample of a study of T cell changes during pregnancy in multiple sclerosis. The assay was immunoSEQ multiplex PCR, and TCRdb's table has in-frame clones only and misses some. The sample carries tens of thousands of clones, about 92% recorded once. The sequencing here drew on CD8+ T cells from peripheral blood mononuclear cells, taken in the first trimester of pregnancy. Receptors were obtained from a female donor with multiple sclerosis, enrolled in a pregnancy study. Both conserved end residues are part of each CDR3. Fields, in order: CDR3 length, D gene, J gene, clone size, V gene, CDR3 DNA, CDR3 protein. D genes are given only for firm matches. Size is omitted from some rows. Given values are once, few, many or a class for expanded clones.

13,NA,TRBJ2-7,once,TRBV11-2,TGTGCCAGCAGCCCGGGGGTCGGCTACGAGCAGTACTTC,CASSPGVGYEQYF
16,TRBD1,TRBJ2-5,NA,TRBV7-9,TGTGCCAGCAGTTCGGGCACAGGGGGCGCCCAGGAGACCCAGTACTTC,CASSSGTGGAQETQYF
14,NA,TRBJ2-7,NA,TRBV5-1,TGCGCCAGCAGCTTGGGGTTAGATTCCTACGAGCAGTACTTC,CASSLGLDSYEQYF
15,TRBD1,TRBJ2-7,NA,TRBV11-2,TGTGCCAGCAGCTTGGCCGCTGGGGCAGGGGGCGAGCAGTACTTC,CASSLAAGAGGEQYF
15,NA,TRBJ1-2,NA,TRBV19,TGTGCCAGTAGTATAGGACACAGGGATAACTATGGCTACACCTTC,CASSIGHRDNYGYTF
13,NA,TRBJ2-3,NA,TRBV25-1,TGTGCCAGCAGTGCCGACAGTCTAGATACGCAGTATTTT,CASSADSLDTQYF
15,NA,TRBJ1-2,once,TRBV4-1,TGCGCCAGCAGCCAAGACAGGGGTCGCGGTTATGGCTACACCTTC,CASSQDRGRGYGYTF
14,NA,TRBJ2-1,NA,TRBV6-1,TGTGCCAGCACCACGGAACAGGGGGGGAATGAGCAGTTCTTC,CASTTEQGGNEQFF
10,NA,TRBJ2-7,NA,TRBV6-1,TGTGCCAGTTCTAACTACGAGCAGTACTTC,CASSNYEQYF
16,NA,TRBJ1-1,NA,TRBV7-8,TGTGCCAGCAGCTTCATCAGGGGAGACATGAACACTGAAGCTTTCTTT,CASSFIRGDMNTEAFF